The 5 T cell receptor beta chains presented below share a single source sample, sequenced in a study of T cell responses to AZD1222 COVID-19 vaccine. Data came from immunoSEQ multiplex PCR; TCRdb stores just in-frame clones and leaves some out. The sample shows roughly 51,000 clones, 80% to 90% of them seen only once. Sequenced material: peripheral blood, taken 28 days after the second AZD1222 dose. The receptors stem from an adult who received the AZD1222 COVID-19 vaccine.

CDR3 amino acids: CASSPLGTVPQVGGYTF. The DNA for the CDR3 is TGTGCCAGCTCACCACTCGGGACGGTCCCCCAGGTAGGGGGCTACACCTTC. The chain joins TRBV18 to TRBJ1-2; a possible D gene is TRBD1 (5 bases). In germline, CDR1 is KGHSH, CDR2 LQKENI. This CDR3 has 17 amino acids. V was shortened by 1 base and J by 8 bases, with 23 bases between the two germline ends.

CDR3 loop: CASKPPGLAGGEQYF. CDR3 nucleotide sequence: TGTGCCAGCAAACCTCCGGGACTAGCGGGAGGCGAGCAGTACTTC. The V and J genes are TRBV27 and TRBJ2-7; 15 positions agree with TRBD2. Trimming cost V 7 bases and J 6 bases; bases outside gene matches: 7. This CDR3 has 15 residues. CDR1 is MNHEY and CDR2 is SMNVEV in the germline V gene (reference sequence).

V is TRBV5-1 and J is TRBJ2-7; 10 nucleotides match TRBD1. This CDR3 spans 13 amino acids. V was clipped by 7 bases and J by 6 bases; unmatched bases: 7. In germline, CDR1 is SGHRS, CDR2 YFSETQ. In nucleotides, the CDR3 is TGCGCCAGCGCGAGGACAGGGGGTTCCGAGCAGTACTTC. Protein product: CASARTGGSEQYF. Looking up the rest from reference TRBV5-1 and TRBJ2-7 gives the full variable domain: KAGVTQTPRYLIKTRGQQVTLSCSPISGHRSVSWYQQTPGQGLQFLFEYFSETQRNKGNFPGRFSGRQFSNSRSEMNVSTLELGDSALYLCASARTGGSEQYFGPGTRLTVT.

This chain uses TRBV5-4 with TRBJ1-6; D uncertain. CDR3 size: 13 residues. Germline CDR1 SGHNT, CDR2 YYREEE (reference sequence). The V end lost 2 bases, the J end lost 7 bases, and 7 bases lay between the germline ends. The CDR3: CASSFYENSPLHF. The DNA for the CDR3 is TGTGCCAGCAGCTTTTACGAAAATTCACCCCTCCACTTT.

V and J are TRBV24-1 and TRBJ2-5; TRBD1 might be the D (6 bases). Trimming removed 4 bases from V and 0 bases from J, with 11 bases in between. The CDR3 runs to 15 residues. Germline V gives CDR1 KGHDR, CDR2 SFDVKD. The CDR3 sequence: CATSDTQGHQETQYF. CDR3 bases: TGTGCCACCAGTGACACCCAGGGGCACCAAGAGACCCAGTACTTC.